Below, 19 T cell receptor beta chains from the same sample are listed, as sequenced in a study of memory CD4+ T cells and cytomegalovirus serostatus. Generated by immunoSEQ multiplex PCR, the TCRdb table keeps only in-frame clones and is missing some. Of roughly 45,000 clones in the sample, approximately 78% were seen once. Single viable CD3+CD4+CD8-CD45RO+ cells were sorted as the memory CD4+ T cells. The sample consisted of memory CD4+ T cells from blood. These receptors came from an adult in good health and CMV-seronegative.

There are a few counts of this clone. The gene calls are TRBV7-9 and TRBJ1-1; D might be TRBD1 (5 bases). V shed 7 bases and J shed 1 base, with 13 bases lying between them. Germline V gene sequence: CDR1 SEHNR, CDR2 FQNEAQ (reference sequence). This CDR3 contains 14 residues. Here the CDR3 DNA reads TGTGCCAGCACCTCGTTGACAGCGAACACTGAAGCTTTCTTT. It yields the protein CASTSLTANTEAFF.

As concerns this clone: A junction end diverges from the germline sequence, so it may reflect a read error. This chain links TRBV10-3 with TRBJ1-4; D is unclear. In germline, CDR1 is ENHRY, CDR2 SYGVKD. This CDR3 contains 16 residues. CDR3 sequence (DNA): TGTGCCATCAGCGAGTATTTCACAGACGGAAATGAAAAACTGTTTTTT. It codes for CAISEYFTDGNEKLFF.

On this clone itself: Within the sample, other DNA sequences also encode this same CDR3. V gene TRBV11-3 combines with J gene TRBJ2-2; no clear D. The germline V gene has CDR1 SGHNT and CDR2 YENEEA. Trimming took off 3 bases at V and 0 bases at J, with 5 bases between the two ends. The CDR3 totals 14 residues. This CDR3 reads CASSFSTNTGELFF. The CDR3 DNA sequence: TGTGCCAGCAGCTTTTCAACGAACACCGGGGAGCTGTTTTTT.

The chain couples TRBV18 to TRBJ2-7; D unclear. The CDR3 sequence is 13 residues long. Germline values: CDR1 KGHSH, CDR2 LQKENI. Trimming cost V 3 bases and J 0 bases, with 6 bases left between them. CDR3 loop: CASSPQSSYEQYF. CDR3 DNA: TGTGCCAGCTCACCCCAATCCTCCTACGAGCAGTACTTC.

The chain has TRBV27 and TRBJ2-7; either TRBD1 or TRBD2 may supply D (6 bases each). Germline lookup yields CDR1 MNHEY and CDR2 SMNVEV (reference sequence). CDR3 length: 16 amino acids. The ends were cut back, 5 bases at V and 3 bases at J, with 20 bases in the middle. The CDR3 coding sequence is TGTGCCAGCAGTCCTCGGCGCCGGGGGCAACGCTACGAGCAGTACTTC. Its translation is CASSPRRRGQRYEQYF.

The CDR3 loop reads CASTGTSYGYTF. The CDR3 nucleotides read TGTGCCAGCACAGGAACTAGCTATGGCTACACCTTC. The chain carries TRBV6-6 and TRBJ1-2; no firm D call. The V end lost 7 bases, the J end lost 4 bases, and 10 bases lay between the germline ends. Per the germline V gene, CDR1 is MNHNY and CDR2 is SVGAGI (reference sequence). The CDR3 covers 12 residues.

The chain combines TRBV19 with TRBJ1-5, with D perhaps TRBD1 (6 bases). CDR3 length: 15 residues. Germline lookup yields CDR1 LNHDA and CDR2 SQIVND (reference sequence). Deletions cut 6 bases from V and 0 bases from J, with 12 bases between. CDR3: CASRGTSLSNQPQHF. CDR3 coding DNA: TGTGCCAGTAGGGGGACAAGCCTTAGCAATCAGCCCCAGCATTTT.

The chain joins TRBV6-5 to TRBJ1-5, with D possibly matching TRBD1 (5 bases). Trimming removed 6 bases at V and 2 bases at J, with 14 bases between. There are 15 residues in the CDR3. The germline V gene encodes CDR1 MNHEY and CDR2 SVGAGI. CDR3 coding DNA: TGTGCCAGCAGCCCGGGGCCCCACGGCAATCAGCCCCAGCATTTT. Protein product: CASSPGPHGNQPQHF.

This chain connects TRBV2 to TRBJ1-2; maybe TRBD1 (6 bases). The germline gives CDR1 SNHLY, CDR2 FYNNEI. The CDR3 loop spans 14 amino acids. The V end was cut by 6 bases, the J end by 4 bases, with 15 bases between. CDR3: CASRVFVGGYGYTF. DNA of the CDR3: TGTGCCAGCAGGGTATTCGTAGGGGGCTATGGCTACACCTTC. Complete variable domain (other parts from reference TRBV2 and TRBJ1-2): EPEVTQTPSHQVTQMGQEVILRCVPISNHLYFYWYRQILGQKVEFLVSFYNNEISEKSEIFDDQFSVERPDGSNFTLKIRSTKLEDSAMYFCASRVFVGGYGYTFGSGTRLTVV.

The chain joins TRBV18 to TRBJ2-7; possible D gene TRBD2, 6 bases. Looked up from germline, CDR1 is KGHSH and CDR2 is LQKENI. This CDR3 region has 14 residues. V lost 8 bases and J lost 1, with 15 bases in between. CDR3 in DNA: TGTGCCAGCCGGAGGGGACCCAGTTCCTACGAGCAGTACTTC. Translating gives CASRRGPSSYEQYF. Together with reference TRBV18 and TRBJ2-7, the CDR3 gives the full variable domain: NAGVMQNPRHLVRRRGQEARLRCSPMKGHSHVYWYRQLPEEGLKFMVYLQKENIIDESGMPKERFSAEFPKEGPSILRIQQVVRGDSAAYFCASRRGPSSYEQYFGPGTRLTVT.

The rearrangement uses TRBV30 and TRBJ1-5; TRBD1 matches at 7 bases. Per the germline V gene, CDR1 is GTSNPN and CDR2 is SVGIG (reference sequence). The J segment lost 2 bases and the V segment lost 3 bases, leaving 10 bases of the junction unmatched. This CDR3 is 16 amino acids long. Here the CDR3 reads CAWSPSGQVGNQPQHF. For the CDR3, the DNA is TGTGCCTGGAGCCCCTCCGGACAGGTAGGCAATCAGCCCCAGCATTTT.

This chain links TRBV5-1 with TRBJ2-2; possible D gene TRBD1, 6 bases. Deletions cut 0 bases from V and 4 bases from J, with 13 bases between. This CDR3 contains 16 residues. From germline, CDR1 is SGHRS and CDR2 YFSETQ. The CDR3 spells CASSLEGRGTTGELFF. The CDR3 DNA reads as TGCGCCAGCAGCTTGGAAGGCAGGGGCACCACCGGGGAGCTGTTTTTT.

The V call is TRBV5-1, the J call TRBJ1-2, with unresolved D. The CDR3 loop spans 13 amino acids. Germline V gene lookup returns CDR1 SGHRS and CDR2 YFSETQ. The V gene lost 2 bases and the J gene lost 3 bases, with 8 bases spanning the gap. The CDR3 loop is CASSFGRDYGYTF. CDR3 DNA sequence: TGCGCCAGCAGCTTTGGGAGGGACTATGGCTACACCTTC. Drawing the rest from reference TRBV5-1 and TRBJ1-2, the complete variable domain is KAGVTQTPRYLIKTRGQQVTLSCSPISGHRSVSWYQQTPGQGLQFLFEYFSETQRNKGNFPGRFSGRQFSNSRSEMNVSTLELGDSALYLCASSFGRDYGYTFGSGTRLTVV.

The CDR3 coding sequence is TGTGCCAGCAGCCAAGATCTTGAGACCTCAAGCGTCCAGCCCCAGCATTTT. This gives the protein CASSQDLETSSVQPQHF. This rearrangement joins TRBV4-2 to TRBJ1-5; D is unresolved. The CDR3 loop spans 17 amino acids. Looked up from germline, CDR1 is LGHNA and CDR2 is YNFKEQ. V lost 0 bases and J lost 7, with 19 bases in between.

The V and J genes are TRBV7-9 and TRBJ1-3, with D unclear. With 3 bases removed from V and 4 bases from J, the gap between germline ends came to 4 bases. This CDR3 contains 12 residues. Per the germline V gene, CDR1 is SEHNR and CDR2 is FQNEAQ (reference sequence). The CDR3 is CASSFNGNTIYF. The CDR3 nucleotides read TGTGCCAGCAGCTTTAACGGAAACACCATATATTTT.

The chain combines TRBV5-1 with TRBJ1-6; D is unresolved. The CDR3 is made up of 14 amino acids. CDR1 and CDR2 from the germline V gene are SGHRS and YFSETQ. V lost 6 bases and J lost 0, with 7 bases in between. CDR3 loop: CASTLSSYNSPLHF. For the CDR3, the DNA is TGCGCCAGCACGTTGAGCTCCTATAATTCACCCCTCCACTTT.

The CDR3: CASRSGQLNYGYTF. For the CDR3, the DNA is TGTGCCAGCCGTTCGGGACAGCTGAACTATGGCTACACCTTC. The chain carries TRBV27 and TRBJ1-2, with 7 bases aligning to TRBD1. The germline gives CDR1 MNHEY, CDR2 SMNVEV (reference sequence). The J segment lost 2 bases and the V segment lost 8 bases, leaving 8 bases of the junction unmatched. The CDR3 is made up of 14 amino acids.

The chain joins TRBV5-1 to TRBJ1-2; D may be TRBD1 (6 bases). The CDR3 extends over 14 amino acids. The V and J ends lost 0 bases and 4 bases respectively, with 10 bases between them. Germline V CDR1 and CDR2: SGHRS, YFSETQ. The CDR3 region is CASSLADSTYGYTF. For the CDR3, the DNA is TGCGCCAGCAGCTTGGCGGACAGCACCTATGGCTACACCTTC.

The chain is built from TRBV11-2 and TRBJ2-4; 9 nucleotides line up with TRBD1. V lost 0 bases, J lost 4 bases, and 13 bases stayed unmatched. Looked up from germline, CDR1 is SGHAT and CDR2 is FQNNGV. The CDR3 is 19 amino acids. The CDR3 DNA reads as TGTGCCAGCAGCTTAGATCAGGGGCGCTCACAGGGGGCGAAAAACATTCAGTACTTC. It is translated as CASSLDQGRSQGAKNIQYF.